These 3 T cell receptor beta chains were sequenced from one sample in a study of siplizumab effects on memory and regulatory T cells. The protocol was immunoSEQ multiplex PCR, while the TCRdb copy is restricted to in-frame clones and leaves out a portion. This sample has around 100,000 clones, with 94% found just once. Sequencing used non-Treg CD4+ T cells sorted from blood. All receptors come from a human donor in good health.

The CDR3 protein is CASKYRDHEQYF. CDR3 DNA sequence: TGTGCCAGCAAATACAGGGACCACGAGCAGTACTTC. The chain carries TRBV25-1 and TRBJ2-7, with D tentatively TRBD1 (6 bases). Trimming took 7 bases from V and 5 from J, leaving 12 bases between them. There are 12 residues in the CDR3. Looked up from germline, CDR1 is MGHDK and CDR2 is SYGVNS.

The CDR3 region has the DNA TGTGCCATCAGTGAATCCAGGGCCCTCTCTGGAAACACCATATATTTT. Its translation is CAISESRALSGNTIYF. The chain has TRBV10-3 and TRBJ1-3; maybe TRBD1 (5 bases). The V gene lost 3 bases and the J gene lost 0 bases, with 12 bases spanning the gap. Looked up from germline, CDR1 is ENHRY and CDR2 is SYGVKD. This CDR3 region has 16 residues.

V usage is TRBV6-1 and J usage is TRBJ2-2; possible D gene TRBD1, 7 bases. Germline CDR1 and CDR2: MNHNS and SASEGT. The V end was cut by 4 bases, the J end by 5 bases, with 14 bases between. The CDR3 runs to 15 residues. The CDR3, as DNA: TGTGCCAGCAGTGTATTGGCAGGGGGGACCGGGGAGCTGTTTTTT. Translating gives CASSVLAGGTGELFF.